This T cell receptor (beta chain) was sequenced for a study of cytomegalovirus exposure and HLA in healthy donors. 60 Vbeta and 13 Jbeta primers were used in PCR. Sequenced by immunoSEQ multiplex PCR; TCRdb stores in-frame clones only, minus some. The table lists roughly 110,000 clones, 75% of them singletons, with 2.5% in the top ten. The V end was cut by 0 bases, the J end by 8 bases, with 22 bases between. This CDR3 is 17 amino acids long. Germline-derived CDR1 and CDR2 are SGDLS and YYNGEE. This TCR was recovered from a middle-aged man in good health and CMV-seronegative. This rearrangement joins TRBV9 to TRBJ2-3; D perhaps matches TRBD2 (7 bases). Material for sequencing was PBMCs. CDR3 sequence reads: CASSVGAGAGSSVTQYF. CDR3 DNA sequence: TGTGCCAGCAGCGTAGGGGCGGGGGCAGGCAGTTCTGTTACGCAGTATTTT.